The text below deals with one TCR beta chain. Germline-derived CDR1 and CDR2 are LGHDT and YNNKEL (reference sequence). The V end lost 4 bases, the J end lost 4 bases, and 13 bases lay between the germline ends. The CDR3 spans 14 residues. Profiled with immunoSEQ multiplex PCR; TCRdb holds only in-frame clones, not every one. The data show more than 85,000 clones, roughly 88% seen once. The data were obtained in a study of control samples from healthy donors and cancer patients. The chain couples TRBV3-1 (or the pseudogene TRBV3-2) to TRBJ2-5; weak D call: TRBD2 (6 bases). The source material was PBMCs. This receptor was taken from a woman aged 55-69 years with lung cancer. This chain's CDR3 is CASSLGGEGETQYF. The DNA for the CDR3 is TGTGCCAGCAGCCTCGGGGGTGAAGGAGAGACCCAGTACTTC.